Listed below are T cell receptor beta chains from one sample, sequenced in a study of technical replicates of blood from several donors. Only in-frame clones appear in the TCRdb table, and some are missing; sequencing was by immunoSEQ multiplex PCR. This repertoire shows about 94,000 clones, nearly 97% found once; its top ten account for 0.2% to 0.25%. Material: T cells isolated from PBMCs. These receptors were collected from a human donor in good health. Each CDR3 is given with its conserved first and last residue. The order of the fields is V gene, CDR3 length, J gene, CDR3 protein.

>TRBV19|15|TRBJ2-2
CASSISGRAAGELFF
>TRBV19|16|TRBJ2-5
CASRGRGTVRAETQYF
>TRBV15|14|TRBJ1-1
CATSPQDPDTEAFF
>TRBV27|12|TRBJ1-1
CASRKGGTEAFF
>TRBV5-8|14|TRBJ1-1
CASTIRYRNTEAFF
>TRBV14|14|TRBJ1-1
CASSLRPRGSEAFF
>TRBV19|21|TRBJ2-1
CASSIGAGRDRTSGRYNEQFF
>TRBV5-4|15|TRBJ2-7
CASSLIRSESYEQYF
>TRBV27|14|TRBJ2-7
CASSLDRQGDEQYF
>TRBV28|17|TRBJ1-4
CASSSLRRTEGGEKLFF
>TRBV2|14|TRBJ1-5
CASRQQVSNQPQHF
>TRBV27|14|TRBJ2-7
CASGPADSSYEQYF
>TRBV29-1|14|TRBJ2-5
CSVEEAGYQETQYF
>TRBV2|12|TRBJ1-5
CASRSGNQPQHF